The 24 T cell receptor beta chains reported below all come from one sample, sequenced in a study of cytomegalovirus exposure and HLA in healthy donors (dated by TCRdb to between 2016 and 2019). Library preparation employed the immunoSEQ multiplex PCR assay. For the multiplex PCR, a mixture combining 60 forward primers for TCR Vbeta segments and 13 reverse primers for TCR Jbeta segments was used. TCRdb's version of the immuneACCESS table is confined to in-frame rearrangements and falls short of the full clone set. An unresolved V gene accounts for under half of the shortfall where checked; the remainder is of unknown origin. This sample comprises some 140,000 clones, 70% to 80% of them detected only once. The ten largest clones add up to roughly 13% of the sample. The sequenced material came from PBMCs. The receptors come from a man between 25 and 39 years old in good health and CMV-seropositive.

The chain links TRBV27 to TRBJ1-2; possibly TRBD1 for D (6 bases). Germline V gives CDR1 MNHEY, CDR2 SMNVEV (reference sequence). The CDR3 extends over 14 amino acids. V gave up 5 bases and J gave up 8 bases, with 18 bases separating them. The CDR3 nucleotides are TGTGCCAGCAGTCGTAAGCAGGGGTTGTGGGGCTACACCTTC. This translates into CASSRKQGLWGYTF.

The chain links TRBV4-2 to TRBJ1-3; 8 bases fit TRBD1. Germline-derived CDR1 and CDR2 are LGHNA and YNFKEQ. After removal of 0 bases from V and 0 bases from J, the junction contained 1 base not matched to a gene. The CDR3 is 16 residues long. The CDR3 region is CASSQDRGPSGNTIYF. CDR3 nucleotide sequence: TGTGCCAGCAGCCAAGACAGGGGGCCCTCTGGAAACACCATATATTTT.

The chain uses TRBV28 and TRBJ1-2; D is undetermined. Germline V lookup: CDR1 MDHEN, CDR2 SYDVKM. CDR3 length: 14 amino acids. V shed 3 bases and J shed 1 base, with 9 bases lying between them. DNA of the CDR3: TGTGCCAGCAGTTTTGGTCCGGTTAACTATGGCTACACCTTC. Translation gives CASSFGPVNYGYTF.

This clone has just one count. The chain recombines TRBV27 with TRBJ1-2; weak D call: TRBD1 (6 bases). The CDR3 spans 14 residues. CDR1 MNHEY and CDR2 SMNVEV come from the germline V gene (reference sequence). The V end was cut by 5 bases, the J end by 2 bases, with 12 bases between. This CDR3 is CASSRAGENYGYTF. CDR3 DNA sequence: TGTGCCAGCAGTAGGGCAGGGGAAAACTATGGCTACACCTTC.

The chain recombines TRBV10-1 with TRBJ2-1, with TRBD1 as a possible D gene (6 bases). Germline V lookup: CDR1 WNHNN, CDR2 SYGVQD (reference sequence). The CDR3 runs to 13 residues. Trimming shortened V by 5 bases and J by 9 bases, and 14 bases separated the two germline ends. DNA of the CDR3: TGCGCCAGCAGTCGGACAGCCATCGGTGAGCAGTTCTTC. Translated: CASSRTAIGEQFF.

This clone was observed a few times. V gene TRBV6-5 combines with J gene TRBJ2-2; no definite D call. Per germline, CDR1 MNHEY and CDR2 SVGAGI. Trimming removed 2 bases from V and 2 bases from J, with 6 bases in between. The CDR3 has 14 amino acids. CDR3 nucleotide sequence: TGTGCCAGCAGTTACACACTAAACACCGGGGAGCTGTTTTTT. This codes for CASSYTLNTGELFF.

The chain uses TRBV30 and TRBJ1-1, with TRBD1 identical over 10 bases. The CDR3 runs 15 residues. After removal of 5 bases from V and 0 bases from J, the junction contained 6 bases not matched to a gene. Looked up from germline, CDR1 is GTSNPN and CDR2 is SVGIG (reference sequence). The DNA of the CDR3 is TGTGCCTGGGGGACAGGGGCAATGATGAACACTGAAGCTTTCTTT. It encodes CAWGTGAMMNTEAFF.

The chain joins TRBV28 to TRBJ1-1; a possible D gene is TRBD1 (6 bases). The CDR3 length is 15 residues. Per germline, CDR1 MDHEN and CDR2 SYDVKM. Trimming left V 3 bases short and J 2 bases short, with 13 bases between. As DNA, the CDR3 is TGTGCCAGCAGTTTTGTGGACAGAGAAAACACTGAAGCTTTCTTT. Protein: CASSFVDRENTEAFF. The full variable domain, its missing parts supplied by reference TRBV28 and TRBJ1-1, is DVKVTQSSRYLVKRTGEKVFLECVQDMDHENMFWYRQDPGLGLRLIYFSYDVKMKEKGDIPEGYSVSREKKERFSLILESASTNQTSMYLCASSFVDRENTEAFFGQGTRLTVV.

This clone is a singleton in its sample. This sequence joins TRBV7-2 and TRBJ2-3, with unresolved D. This CDR3 is 11 amino acids long. V shed 5 bases and J shed 5 bases, with 5 bases lying between them. Germline V gives CDR1 SGHTA, CDR2 FQGNSA. In DNA, the CDR3 is TGTGCCAGCAGCCCCCAAGATACGCAGTATTTT. This sequence encodes CASSPQDTQYF.

Note on this clone: The junction and the germline gene differ at one end; a read error may be behind it. The chain recombines TRBV7-7 with TRBJ2-2; 11 nucleotides align to TRBD1. The CDR3 contains 16 residues. From germline, CDR1 is SSHAT and CDR2 FNYEAQ (reference sequence). The CDR3 DNA follows: TGTGCTAGCAGCTTAGGGACAGGGGGAAACACCGGGGAGCTGTTTTTT. Residues: CASSLGTGGNTGELFF.

This clone appeared a few times. CDR3 DNA sequence: TGTGCCAGCAGCTTAGAACTAGCGCGTGAGCAGTACTTC. Protein sequence: CASSLELAREQYF. The chain links TRBV7-9 to TRBJ2-7; 7 bases match TRBD2. The CDR3 length is 13 residues. Germline trimming cut 1 base from V and 7 bases from J; bases unmatched to any gene: 4. Per the germline V gene, CDR1 is SEHNR and CDR2 is FQNEAQ (reference sequence).

This chain connects TRBV7-2 to TRBJ2-7; D may be TRBD2 (6 bases). The CDR3 runs to 12 residues. V was pared by 4 bases and J by 3 bases, with 7 bases between. The germline CDR1 and CDR2 sequences are SGHTA and FQGNSA. The CDR3 DNA follows: TGTGCCAGCAGCTCGACTAGCTACGAGCAGTACTTC. As protein: CASSSTSYEQYF.

This chain joins TRBV2 and TRBJ2-7; TRBD1 matches at 8 bases. This CDR3 region has 15 residues. V lost 6 bases, J lost 2 bases, and 9 bases stayed unmatched. The germline V gene encodes CDR1 SNHLY and CDR2 FYNNEI. CDR3 loop: CASSSIKTGAYEQYF. The CDR3 DNA reads TGTGCCAGCAGCTCAATCAAGACAGGGGCCTACGAGCAGTACTTC.

The genes are TRBV19 and TRBJ1-5; the D gene is possibly TRBD1 (5 bases). The V and J ends lost 5 bases and 5 bases respectively, with 19 bases between them. The V gene's germline CDR1 is LNHDA and CDR2 SQIVND (reference sequence). The CDR3 is 16 amino acids. DNA of the CDR3: TGTGCCAGTAGTTCCTCGGGACTCCGAGGGGATCAGCCCCAGCATTTT. Its protein product is CASSSSGLRGDQPQHF.

This chain joins TRBV7-8 and TRBJ2-1; 8 nucleotides line up with TRBD2. V lost 3 bases and J lost 7; bases outside the gene matches: 8. This CDR3 spans 15 amino acids. Germline CDR1 SGHVS, CDR2 FQNEAQ. CDR3 sequence reads: CASSLSGSGINEQFF. In nucleotides, the CDR3 is TGTGCCAGCAGCTTGAGCGGGAGTGGGATAAATGAGCAGTTCTTC.

This chain uses TRBV10-2 with TRBJ1-1, with D maybe TRBD1 (6 bases). Germline loops: CDR1 WSHSY, CDR2 SAAADI. The V end lost 4 bases, the J end lost 5 bases, and 14 bases lay between the germline ends. This CDR3 region has 14 residues. The CDR3 sequence: CASSGWGRGTEAFF. CDR3 nucleotide sequence: TGCGCCAGCAGTGGGTGGGGGCGGGGGACTGAAGCTTTCTTT.

J is TRBJ1-5 and V is TRBV28; 8 bases are shared with TRBD1. V shed 7 bases, J shed 4 bases, and the junction held 12 bases outside the gene matches. The V gene's germline CDR1 is MDHEN and CDR2 SYDVKM. There are 16 residues in the CDR3. CDR3 residues: CASTPTTGGWNQPQHF. CDR3 DNA: TGTGCCAGCACCCCGACTACAGGGGGTTGGAATCAGCCCCAGCATTTT. The full variable domain, with the rest looked up from reference TRBV28 and TRBJ1-5, is DVKVTQSSRYLVKRTGEKVFLECVQDMDHENMFWYRQDPGLGLRLIYFSYDVKMKEKGDIPEGYSVSREKKERFSLILESASTNQTSMYLCASTPTTGGWNQPQHFGDGTRLSIL.

The gene calls are TRBV4-1 and TRBJ2-1, with TRBD2 as a possible D gene (7 bases). Per germline, CDR1 MGHRA and CDR2 YSYEKL. V dropped 2 bases and J dropped 6 bases, with 14 bases sitting between them. The CDR3 contains 15 residues. The DNA for the CDR3 is TGCGCCAGCAGCCAACGAACGGGGGGCTCCAATGAGCAGTTCTTC. It specifies CASSQRTGGSNEQFF.

The rearrangement joins TRBV4-2 to TRBJ2-1, with a tentative D call TRBD2 (5 bases). Trimming pared 1 base from V and 2 bases from J, leaving 12 bases between. The CDR3 extends over 16 amino acids. In germline, CDR1 is LGHNA, CDR2 YNFKEQ. CDR3 in amino acids: CASSQGPSGAYNEQFF. In DNA form, the CDR3 reads TGTGCCAGCAGCCAAGGACCCAGCGGAGCCTACAATGAGCAGTTCTTC.

The CDR3 DNA sequence: TGTGCCAGCAGCCAAGATACGGGACAGGGGTTCGAGCAGTACTTC. It codes for CASSQDTGQGFEQYF. The V gene is TRBV4-2, the J gene TRBJ2-7; TRBD1 agrees at 10 bases. Germline V gene data show CDR1 as LGHNA and CDR2 as YNFKEQ. V lost 0 bases, J lost 6 bases, and 5 bases stayed unmatched. The CDR3 consists of 15 residues.

The CDR3 spells CASSVLGEGGELFF. The CDR3 bases are TGTGCCAGCAGCGTGTTGGGGGAGGGCGGGGAGCTGTTTTTT. The rearrangement uses TRBV9 and TRBJ2-2, with 7 bases lining up with TRBD2. This CDR3 is built from 14 residues. Germline V CDR1 and CDR2: SGDLS, YYNGEE. J gave up 7 bases and V 2 bases, and 5 bases lay outside the gene matches.

The chain couples TRBV6-6 to TRBJ1-2; D perhaps matches TRBD1 (5 bases). Germline V gene lookup returns CDR1 MNHNY and CDR2 SVGAGI (reference sequence). Trimming stripped 6 bases from V and 4 bases from J, with 9 bases between. CDR3 length: 12 residues. The CDR3 region is CASSQGAYGYTF. CDR3 nucleotide sequence: TGTGCCAGCAGCCAGGGTGCCTATGGCTACACCTTC.

The table lists this clone with a few counts. This chain connects TRBV28 to TRBJ1-3; D is unresolved. V dropped 5 bases and J dropped 1 base, with 18 bases sitting between them. This CDR3 has 17 residues. Germline values: CDR1 MDHEN, CDR2 SYDVKM. The DNA of the CDR3 is TGTGCCAGCAGTCCCCCCGGGGAGCAGTGGTCTGGAAACACCATATATTTT. It specifies CASSPPGEQWSGNTIYF.

The chain has TRBV5-8 and TRBJ2-7, with a weak D call TRBD1 (5 bases). Trimming took off 1 base at V and 6 bases at J, with 14 bases between the two ends. The CDR3 spans 14 residues. Per the germline V gene, CDR1 is SGHTS and CDR2 is YDEGEE. This CDR3 reads CASSLSQGTSEQYF. CDR3 in DNA: TGTGCCAGCAGCTTGAGTCAGGGAACCTCCGAGCAGTACTTC.